The entry below gives a single TCR beta chain sequence along with its context. One junction end disagrees with the germline gene, perhaps due to a read error. Using a J-beta primer mix together with a sample-barcoded 5' primer, a second PCR was run for about 7 to 12 cycles. TCRdb used MiXCR to reprocess the 5' RACE reads, holding one entry per CDR3 protein. Seen here are around 1,600,000 distinct CDR3 sequences, roughly 43% observed once, and the top ten hold under 5%. The length of the CDR3 is 17 residues. Germline assignment: CDR1 LGHDT and CDR2 YNNKEL (reference sequence). This sample stems from a study of blood T cells in healthy people across ages. Each individual donor underwent a draw of roughly 10 milliliters of peripheral blood. The extraction recovered at least 5.5 micrograms of total RNA per sample.

The sequenced sample consisted of blood. The clonotype was recovered from a woman under 30 in good health. The genes are TRBV3-1 and TRBJ2-1; D is ambiguous. The CDR3 bases are TGTGCCAGCAGCCTTTCCTCCGTGCGGTACTCCCACAATGAGCAGTTCTTC. Its translation: CASSLSSVRYSHNEQFF.